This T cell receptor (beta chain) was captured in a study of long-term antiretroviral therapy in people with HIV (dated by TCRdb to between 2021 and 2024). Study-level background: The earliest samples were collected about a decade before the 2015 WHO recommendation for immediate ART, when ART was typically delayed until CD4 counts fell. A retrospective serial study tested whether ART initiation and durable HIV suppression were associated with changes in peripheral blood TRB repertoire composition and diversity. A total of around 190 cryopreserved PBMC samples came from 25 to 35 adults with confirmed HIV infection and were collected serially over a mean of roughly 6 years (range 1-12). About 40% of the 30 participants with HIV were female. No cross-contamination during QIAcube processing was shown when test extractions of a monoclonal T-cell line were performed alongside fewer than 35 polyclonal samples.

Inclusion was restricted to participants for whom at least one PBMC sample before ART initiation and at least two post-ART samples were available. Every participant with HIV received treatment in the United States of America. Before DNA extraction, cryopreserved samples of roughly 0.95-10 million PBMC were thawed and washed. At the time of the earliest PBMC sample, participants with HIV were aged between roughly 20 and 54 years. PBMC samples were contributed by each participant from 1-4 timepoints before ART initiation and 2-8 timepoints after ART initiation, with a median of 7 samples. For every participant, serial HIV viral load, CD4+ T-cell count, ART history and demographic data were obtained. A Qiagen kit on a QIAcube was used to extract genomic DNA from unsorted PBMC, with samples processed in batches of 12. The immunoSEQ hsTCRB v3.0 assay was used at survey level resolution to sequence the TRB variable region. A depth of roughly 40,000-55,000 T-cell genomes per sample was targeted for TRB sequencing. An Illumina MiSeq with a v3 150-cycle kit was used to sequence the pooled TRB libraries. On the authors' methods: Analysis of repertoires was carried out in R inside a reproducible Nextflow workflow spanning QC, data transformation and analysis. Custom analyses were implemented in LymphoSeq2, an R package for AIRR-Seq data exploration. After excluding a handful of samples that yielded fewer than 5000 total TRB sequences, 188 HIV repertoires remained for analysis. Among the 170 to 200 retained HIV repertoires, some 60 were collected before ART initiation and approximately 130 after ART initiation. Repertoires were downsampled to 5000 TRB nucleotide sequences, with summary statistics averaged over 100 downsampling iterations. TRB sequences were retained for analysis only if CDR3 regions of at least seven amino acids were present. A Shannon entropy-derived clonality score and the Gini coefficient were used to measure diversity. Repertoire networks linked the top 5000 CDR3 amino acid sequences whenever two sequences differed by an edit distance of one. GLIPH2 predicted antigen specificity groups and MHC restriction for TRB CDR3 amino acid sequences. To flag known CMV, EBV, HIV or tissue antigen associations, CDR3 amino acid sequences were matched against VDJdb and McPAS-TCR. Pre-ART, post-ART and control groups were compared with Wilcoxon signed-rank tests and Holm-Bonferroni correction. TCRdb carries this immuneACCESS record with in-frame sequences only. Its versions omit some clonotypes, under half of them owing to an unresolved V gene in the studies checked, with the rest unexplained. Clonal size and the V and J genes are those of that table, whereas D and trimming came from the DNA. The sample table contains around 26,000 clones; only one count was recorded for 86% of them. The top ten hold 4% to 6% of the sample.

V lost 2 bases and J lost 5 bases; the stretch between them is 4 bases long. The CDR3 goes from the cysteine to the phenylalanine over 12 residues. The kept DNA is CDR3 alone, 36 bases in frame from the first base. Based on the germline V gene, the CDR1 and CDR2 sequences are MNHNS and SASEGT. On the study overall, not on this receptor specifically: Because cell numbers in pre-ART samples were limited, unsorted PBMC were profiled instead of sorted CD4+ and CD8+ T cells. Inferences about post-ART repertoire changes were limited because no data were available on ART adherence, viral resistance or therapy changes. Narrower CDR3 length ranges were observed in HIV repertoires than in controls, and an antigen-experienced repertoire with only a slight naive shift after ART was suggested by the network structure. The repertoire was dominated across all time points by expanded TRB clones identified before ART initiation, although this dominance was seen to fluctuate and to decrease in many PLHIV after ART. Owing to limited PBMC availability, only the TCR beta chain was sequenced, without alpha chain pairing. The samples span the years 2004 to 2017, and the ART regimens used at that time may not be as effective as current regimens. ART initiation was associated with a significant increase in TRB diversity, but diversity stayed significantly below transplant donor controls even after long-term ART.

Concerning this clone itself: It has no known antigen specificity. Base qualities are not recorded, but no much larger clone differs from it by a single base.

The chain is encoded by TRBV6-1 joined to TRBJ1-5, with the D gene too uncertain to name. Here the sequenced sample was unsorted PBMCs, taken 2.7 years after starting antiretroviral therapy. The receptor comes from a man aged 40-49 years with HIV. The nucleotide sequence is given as TGTGCCAGCAGTGAATGGGATCAGCCCCAGCATTTT. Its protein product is CASSEWDQPQHF.